This T cell receptor beta chain was recovered during a study of low-dose radiotherapy and immunotherapy resistance in tumors. In the study overall: Each fraction for Cohort 1 was 0.5 Gy, given every 2 weeks, and the total came to 6.5 Gy.

TRAV- and TRBV-specific primers were used for first-strand cDNA, which covered alpha and beta chains. The PCR that amplified TCRs ran for approximately 20 cycles, relying on a constant-region primer and a V-primer adapter. TCRdb re-derived calls from the reads in MiXCR, one entry per CDR3 protein. The data show around 13,000 distinct CDR3 sequences, around 75% seen once. Donors were administered nivolumab, ipilimumab, aspirin and low-dose cyclophosphamide, together with low-dose radiotherapy. The source of this sequence is a human donor with advanced metastatic prostate, ovarian, gallbladder or colorectal cancer (not recorded which). This table probably holds off-target reads from a library built for another chain.

CDR3 region: CASSYSRTGGETQYF. As DNA, the CDR3 is TGTGCCAGCAGTTACTCGCGGACAGGGGGAGAGACCCAGTACTTC. The rearrangement uses TRBV6-5 and TRBJ2-5; 10 bases align to TRBD1. The CDR3 is made up of 15 amino acids. CDR1 and CDR2 (germline): MNHEY, SVGAGI. Trimming removed 0 bases from V and 4 bases from J; junction bases left unmatched: 2.